The clone carrying this T cell receptor beta chain has only a few counts. The table came from immunoSEQ multiplex PCR; TCRdb's copy has only in-frame clones and leaves some out. The sample yields approximately 190,000 clones, roughly 82% seen once. These data come from a study of cytomegalovirus exposure and HLA in healthy donors. Germline loops: CDR1 GTSNPN, CDR2 SVGIG (reference sequence). The trim removed 2 bases at V and 5 bases at J, leaving 8 bases unmatched. This CDR3 has 15 residues. The chain couples TRBV30 to TRBJ1-5, with 8 positions matching TRBD1. The origin of this receptor is a man aged 18 to 30 in good health and CMV-seropositive. The sample comprised PBMCs. The CDR3 spells CAWSTYRGADQPQHF. Here the CDR3 DNA reads TGTGCCTGGAGTACGTACAGGGGGGCCGATCAGCCCCAGCATTTT.